Following are 32 T cell receptor beta chains from one sample sequenced in a study of T cell repertoires in cytomegalovirus infection. TCRdb redid the calling of the reads with MiXCR, one entry per CDR3 protein. The profile covers 120,000 to 150,000 distinct CDR3 sequences, with roughly 6% appearing a single time and about a sixth taken by the ten largest. Input material: PBMCs. The origin of the receptors is a human donor in good health (CMV status not recorded). Some clones in this sample may be carry-over from other donors' samples.

Ten or more counts support this clonotype. The V call is TRBV9, the J call TRBJ2-3, with TRBD1 identical over 7 bases. Germline CDR1 SGDLS, CDR2 YYNGEE. The CDR3 is 18 amino acids. V lost 0 bases, J lost 2 bases, and 12 bases stayed unmatched. The CDR3 bases are TGTGCCAGCAGCGTAGCTCCCGGAAGGGGGCCCACCACAGATACGCAGTATTTT. This codes for CASSVAPGRGPTTDTQYF.

This clonotype was seen at least ten times. The CDR3 DNA follows: TGTGCCAGCAGCCCCCCCGGCCGGGGGTGGAGCAATCAGCCCCAGCATTTT. This translates into CASSPPGRGWSNQPQHF. The rearrangement links TRBV7-2 to TRBJ1-5, with D tentatively TRBD1 (5 bases). This CDR3 has 17 amino acids. Germline V CDR1 and CDR2: SGHTA, FQGNSA. V was shortened by 5 bases and J by 1 base, with 18 bases between the two germline ends.

The rearrangement uses TRBV29-1 and TRBJ2-7; D is uncertain. Trimming pared 6 bases from V and 2 bases from J, leaving 14 bases between. Germline V gene data show CDR1 as SQVTM and CDR2 as ANQGSEA. This CDR3 region has 13 residues. The CDR3 loop reads CSVSKDTTYEQYF. CDR3 nucleotide sequence: TGCAGCGTCAGCAAGGATACTACCTACGAGCAGTACTTC.

This clonotype was found many times. The rearrangement joins TRBV7-2 to TRBJ1-5; 9 positions agree with TRBD1. Germline values: CDR1 SGHTA, CDR2 FQGNSA. The CDR3 is made up of 12 amino acids. Losses at the gene ends were 6 bases for V and 11 bases for J; bases not matched to a gene: 5. CDR3 DNA: TGTGCCAGCAGTTCCGGGACAGGGACCCAGCATTTT. Translating gives CASSSGTGTQHF. The full variable domain, completed using reference TRBV7-2 and TRBJ1-5, is GAGVSQSPSNKVTEKGKDVELRCDPISGHTALYWYRQSLGQGLEFLIYFQGNSAPDKSGLPSDRFSAERTGGSVSTLTIQRTQQEDSAVYLCASSSGTGTQHFGDGTRLSIL.

This clonotype appeared many times. This rearrangement joins TRBV6-2 or TRBV6-3 to TRBJ2-5; D may match TRBD1 or TRBD2 (5 bases each). Between the trimmed V and J ends, which lost 6 bases and 5 bases, there was a span of 19 bases. Germline values: CDR1 MNHEY, CDR2 SVGEGT. This CDR3 region has 15 residues. The CDR3 sequence is CASSLPGDQLETQYF. As DNA, the CDR3 is TGTGCCAGCAGCCTGCCCGGGGACCAGCTTGAGACCCAGTACTTC.

The table lists this clonotype with many counts. The V and J genes are TRBV12-3 or TRBV12-4 and TRBJ1-5, with D hard to call. The CDR3 is 12 amino acids. V dropped 4 bases and J dropped 7 bases, with 8 bases sitting between them. CDR3 protein: CASSSPHQPQHF. The DNA of the CDR3 is TGTGCCAGCAGTTCTCCCCACCAGCCCCAGCATTTT.

This chain uses TRBV29-1 with TRBJ2-1, with D unresolved. CDR3 length: 12 amino acids. Trimming left V 4 bases short and J 9 bases short, with 13 bases between. CDR1 is SQVTM, CDR2 ANQGSEA, per germline. The CDR3 spells CSVVGTAAEQFF. Written as DNA, the CDR3 is TGCAGCGTTGTAGGAACGGCGGCTGAGCAGTTCTTC.

This clonotype was observed at least ten times. The chain couples TRBV10-3 to TRBJ2-1, with 10 bases that match TRBD1. The V gene end was trimmed by 5 bases and the J gene end by 8 bases; junction bases not matched to a gene: 9. The CDR3 spans 15 residues. Germline assignment: CDR1 ENHRY and CDR2 SYGVKD. The CDR3 DNA reads TGTGCCATCAGTAACCGGGACAGGGGTTTCGATGAGCAGTTCTTC. Its protein product is CAISNRDRGFDEQFF.

This clonotype was seen many times. CDR3 nucleotides: TGCAGTGCCACCATGGACAGCTCAACTAATGAAAAACTGTTTTTT. It is translated as CSATMDSSTNEKLFF. The chain has TRBV20-1 and TRBJ1-4; weak D call: TRBD1 (6 bases). Trimming left V 6 bases short and J 0 bases short, with 14 bases between. This CDR3 comprises 15 residues. Germline CDR1 and CDR2: DFQATT and SNEGSKA (reference sequence).

This clonotype was recorded a few times. The rearrangement joins TRBV24-1 to TRBJ2-5, with TRBD1 matching over 8 bases. This CDR3 is built from 15 residues. The germline V gene has CDR1 KGHDR and CDR2 SFDVKD. Trimming took 4 bases from V and 5 from J; bases not matched to a gene: 8. For the CDR3, the DNA is TGTGCCACCAGTGACGTCGGCAGGGGGCTGGAGACCCAGTACTTC. As protein: CATSDVGRGLETQYF.

This clonotype was detected a few times. The chain has TRBV5-5 and TRBJ2-5; D is perhaps TRBD1 or TRBD2 (5 bases each). CDR3 length equals 16 residues. V was trimmed by 0 bases and J by 5 bases, leaving 17 bases between them. Looked up from germline, CDR1 is SGHKS and CDR2 is YYEKEE (reference sequence). This chain's CDR3 is CASSLGDQDGWETQYF. CDR3 sequence (DNA): TGTGCCAGCAGCTTGGGGGACCAGGATGGATGGGAGACCCAGTACTTC. Together with reference TRBV5-5 and TRBJ2-5, the CDR3 gives the full variable domain: DAGVTQSPTHLIKTRGQQVTLRCSPISGHKSVSWYQQVLGQGPQFIFQYYEKEERGRGNFPDRFSARQFPNYSSELNVNALLLGDSALYLCASSLGDQDGWETQYFGPGTRLLVL.

This clonotype was recorded at least ten times. This chain connects TRBV7-2 to TRBJ1-1, with D perhaps matching TRBD1 (5 bases). The CDR3 has 15 residues. Germline V CDR1 and CDR2: SGHTA, FQGNSA. V lost 2 bases, J lost 4 bases, and 14 bases lay in between. This chain's CDR3 is CASSLNILGGTEAFF. CDR3 nucleotides: TGTGCCAGCAGCTTAAACATTCTTGGGGGCACTGAAGCTTTCTTT.

This clonotype was observed many times. The chain joins TRBV25-1 to TRBJ2-7; 9 bases are a match to TRBD1. This CDR3 comprises 13 residues. From germline, CDR1 is MGHDK and CDR2 SYGVNS. The trim removed 9 bases at V and 2 bases at J, leaving 5 bases unmatched. The CDR3 here is CASGQGSAYEQYF. CDR3 DNA: TGTGCCAGTGGACAGGGGAGTGCCTACGAGCAGTACTTC.

This clonotype was found many times. The chain joins TRBV10-3 to TRBJ2-1, with 16 bases aligning to TRBD2. CDR1 ENHRY and CDR2 SYGVKD come from the germline V gene. The CDR3 is made up of 19 amino acids. V lost 5 bases to trimming and J lost 1 base; unmatched junction nucleotides: 8. The CDR3 here is CAISTPGLAGGPSYNEQFF. The CDR3 DNA is TGTGCCATCAGTACGCCGGGACTAGCGGGGGGGCCGTCCTACAATGAGCAGTTCTTC.

At least ten counts were recorded for this clonotype. This chain links TRBV7-2 with TRBJ2-3; D possibly matches TRBD1 or TRBD2 (7 bases each). The CDR3 is 16 amino acids. CDR1 is SGHTA, CDR2 FQGNSA, per germline. The V end was cut by 4 bases, the J end by 4 bases, with 18 bases between. This chain's CDR3 is CASSSRLAGGADTQYF. The DNA of the CDR3 is TGTGCCAGCAGCTCTCGACTAGCAGGGGGGGCAGATACGCAGTATTTT.

In its sample, this clonotype was seen many times. The gene calls are TRBV11-2 and TRBJ2-2; the D gene is possibly TRBD1 (6 bases). Germline loops: CDR1 SGHAT, CDR2 FQNNGV. The CDR3 has 15 residues. Trimming stripped 1 base from V and 4 bases from J, with 10 bases between. CDR3 region: CASSLAQGSTGELFF. Written as DNA, the CDR3 is TGTGCCAGCAGCTTAGCACAGGGAAGCACCGGGGAGCTGTTTTTT.

This clonotype was observed many times. J is TRBJ1-5 and V is TRBV7-9; D possibly corresponds to TRBD1 (5 bases). Between the trimmed V and J ends, which lost 1 base and 3 bases, there was a span of 10 bases. CDR3 length: 15 residues. Per the germline V gene, CDR1 is SEHNR and CDR2 is FQNEAQ (reference sequence). This chain's CDR3 is CASSLGGTHNQPQHF. DNA for the CDR3: TGTGCCAGCAGCTTAGGGGGGACGCACAATCAGCCCCAGCATTTT.

There are many counts of this clonotype. The gene calls are TRBV11-2 and TRBJ1-1, with 7 bases lining up with TRBD1. CDR3 length: 15 residues. Germline values: CDR1 SGHAT, CDR2 FQNNGV. V shed 2 bases, J shed 0 bases, and the junction held 3 bases outside the gene matches. The CDR3, as DNA: TGTGCCAGCAGCTTAAGACAGGGATTGAACACTGAAGCTTTCTTT. It yields the protein CASSLRQGLNTEAFF.

This clonotype appeared many times. The chain employs TRBV6-1 and TRBJ2-7; TRBD2 matches 11 bases. This CDR3 region has 15 residues. The germline gives CDR1 MNHNS, CDR2 SASEGT. V shed 6 bases, J shed 6 bases, and the junction held 10 bases outside the gene matches. The CDR3 DNA sequence: TGTGCCAGCAGATCCGTAGCGGGGGGGCCTACCGAGCAGTACTTC. Amino acids: CASRSVAGGPTEQYF.

This clonotype showed up many times. The chain couples TRBV20-1 to TRBJ2-1; 9 nucleotides line up with TRBD2. In germline, CDR1 is DFQATT, CDR2 SNEGSKA (reference sequence). There are 15 residues in the CDR3. Trimming cost V 3 bases and J 6 bases; bases outside gene matches: 9. The CDR3 region has the DNA TGCAGTGCTAGTGGGCTAGCGGGGCGGGTCAATGAGCAGTTCTTC. Amino acids: CSASGLAGRVNEQFF.

This clonotype was found many times. The CDR3 here is CASGVGPDTQYF. In nucleotides, the CDR3 is TGTGCCAGCGGGGTAGGGCCAGATACGCAGTATTTT. The V gene is TRBV7-2, the J gene TRBJ2-3; unclear D gene. The CDR3 totals 12 residues. Per the germline V gene, CDR1 is SGHTA and CDR2 is FQGNSA. The V and J ends lost 8 bases and 4 bases respectively, with 10 bases between them.

This clonotype was detected many times. The chain employs TRBV13 and TRBJ2-1, with D uncertain. This CDR3 has 14 amino acids. V lost 3 bases, J lost 8 bases, and 14 bases lay in between. Germline V gene data show CDR1 as PRHDT and CDR2 as FYEKMQ (reference sequence). DNA of the CDR3: TGTGCCAGCAGCTTTGGAGACCCCGTCTATGAGCAGTTCTTC. This encodes CASSFGDPVYEQFF.

This clonotype showed up many times. This chain connects TRBV20-1 to TRBJ2-3; the match to TRBD2 covers 10 bases. The CDR3 consists of 18 residues. From germline, CDR1 is DFQATT and CDR2 SNEGSKA (reference sequence). Losses at the gene ends were 0 bases for V and 1 base for J; bases not matched to a gene: 10. The CDR3: CSARDLLRLAGGTDTQYF. In DNA, the CDR3 is TGCAGTGCTAGAGATCTCTTAAGGCTAGCGGGGGGCACAGATACGCAGTATTTT.

This clonotype was observed at least ten times. The chain has TRBV2 and TRBJ1-2, with unresolved D. Germline CDR1 reads SNHLY; CDR2 reads FYNNEI. Between the trimmed V and J ends, which lost 3 bases and 8 bases, there was a span of 7 bases. This CDR3 has 11 residues. CDR3 in amino acids: CASSDSEGYTF. DNA for the CDR3: TGTGCCAGCAGTGACAGTGAGGGCTACACCTTC.

With regard to this clonotype: This sequence may be a read error, since a much larger clone differs from it by one base. This likely comes from a read error, as the CDR3 has no conserved phenylalanine or tryptophan at its end. The V call is TRBV12-3 or TRBV12-4, the J call TRBJ2-1, with 10 bases lining up with TRBD1. The V gene end was trimmed by 4 bases and the J gene end by 4 bases; junction bases not matched to a gene: 4. The CDR3 extends over 15 amino acids. The CDR3 protein is CASSSGQGTYNEQFL. In DNA form, the CDR3 reads TGTGCCAGCAGTTCGGGACAGGGGACTTACAATGAGCAGTTCTTG.

This clonotype was seen many times. This rearrangement joins TRBV28 to TRBJ2-7; D gene uncertain. The CDR3 consists of 11 residues. Germline values: CDR1 MDHEN, CDR2 SYDVKM. Trimming shortened V by 3 bases and J by 6 bases, and 6 bases separated the two germline ends. As DNA, the CDR3 is TGTGCCAGCAGTTTTCTCGTCGAGCAGTACTTC. Its protein product is CASSFLVEQYF.

This clonotype was counted ten times or more. The chain recombines TRBV12-3 or TRBV12-4 with TRBJ1-6; tentatively, D is TRBD1 (5 bases). Trimming shortened V by 5 bases and J by 6 bases, and 14 bases separated the two germline ends. The length of the CDR3 is 15 residues. CDR3 bases: TGTGCCAGCAGTCCCGAAGGGGCTCGTAATTCACCCCTCCACTTT. It specifies CASSPEGARNSPLHF.

This clonotype was seen a handful of times. This chain joins TRBV7-2 and TRBJ1-2; 7 bases are a match to TRBD1. Germline assignment: CDR1 SGHTA and CDR2 FQGNSA. V lost 3 bases and J lost 4; bases outside the gene matches: 11. The CDR3 totals 16 residues. The DNA of the CDR3 is TGTGCCAGCAGCTTGGACTCGACAGGGTCGTCCTATGGCTACACCTTC. It yields the protein CASSLDSTGSSYGYTF.

The J gene is TRBJ1-2, the V gene TRBV6-5, with 10 bases fitting TRBD1. V shed 4 bases, J shed 5 bases, and the junction held 4 bases outside the gene matches. Germline values: CDR1 MNHEY, CDR2 SVGAGI. The CDR3 is 14 amino acids. CDR3 in DNA: TGTGCCAGCAGTTGGGACAGGGGAGGATATGGCTACACCTTC. Its translation is CASSWDRGGYGYTF.

CDR3 sequence: CASSDQGLWEKLFF. Written as DNA, the CDR3 is TGTGCCAGCAGTGATCAGGGGTTGTGGGAAAAACTGTTTTTT. The chain carries TRBV2 and TRBJ1-4; D possibly corresponds to TRBD1 (6 bases). V gave up 3 bases and J gave up 8 bases, with 13 bases separating them. The CDR3 has 14 residues. CDR1 SNHLY and CDR2 FYNNEI come from the germline V gene.

In this sample, this clonotype turned up many times. This chain joins TRBV7-2 and TRBJ2-2, with D perhaps matching TRBD1 (6 bases). Trimming took off 3 bases at V and 4 bases at J, with 18 bases between the two ends. This CDR3 comprises 17 residues. Germline V gene lookup returns CDR1 SGHTA and CDR2 FQGNSA. The CDR3 loop reads CASSFSTFNRVTGELFF. CDR3 coding DNA: TGTGCCAGCAGCTTTAGTACTTTCAACAGGGTCACCGGGGAGCTGTTTTTT.

This clonotype was detected many times. The gene calls are TRBV6-2 or TRBV6-3 and TRBJ1-1; D perhaps matches TRBD1 (6 bases). Trimming removed 2 bases at V and 1 base at J, with 11 bases between. Per germline, CDR1 MNHEY and CDR2 SVGEGT. The CDR3 consists of 15 residues. The chain's CDR3 is CASSYGPGQNTEAFF. Here the CDR3 DNA reads TGTGCCAGCAGTTACGGTCCGGGACAGAACACTGAAGCTTTCTTT.